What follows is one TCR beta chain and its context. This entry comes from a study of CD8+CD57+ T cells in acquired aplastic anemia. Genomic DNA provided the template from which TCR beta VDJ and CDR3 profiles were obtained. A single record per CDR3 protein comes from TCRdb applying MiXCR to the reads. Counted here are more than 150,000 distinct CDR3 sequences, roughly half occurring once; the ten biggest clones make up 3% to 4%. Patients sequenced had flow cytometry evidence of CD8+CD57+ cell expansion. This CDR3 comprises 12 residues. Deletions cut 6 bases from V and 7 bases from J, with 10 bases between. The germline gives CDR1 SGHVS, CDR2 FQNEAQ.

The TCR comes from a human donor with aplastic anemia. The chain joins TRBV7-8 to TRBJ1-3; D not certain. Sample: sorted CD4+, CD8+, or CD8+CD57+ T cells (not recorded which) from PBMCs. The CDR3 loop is CASSPRPNTIYF. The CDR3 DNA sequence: TGTGCCAGCAGTCCGAGGCCCAACACCATATATTTT.